What follows are 25 T cell receptor beta chains derived from one specimen sequenced in a study of low-dose radiotherapy and immunotherapy resistance in tumors. TRAV- and TRBV-specific primers, spanning alpha and beta chains, primed first-strand cDNA. TCRs were put through roughly 20 PCR cycles of amplification with Phusion. A constant-region primer and the V-primer adapter served as the primer pair. TCRdb itself ran the reads through MiXCR, one entry per CDR3 protein. This table has 15,000 to 20,000 distinct CDR3 sequences, approximately 70% appearing once. These receptors were obtained from a human donor with advanced metastatic prostate, ovarian, gallbladder or colorectal cancer (not recorded which). This table probably holds off-target reads from a library built for another chain.

V and J are TRBV19 and TRBJ1-5; TRBD1 matches at 7 bases. The germline V gene encodes CDR1 LNHDA and CDR2 SQIVND (reference sequence). The CDR3 has 14 residues. Losses at the gene ends were 5 bases for V and 6 bases for J; bases not matched to a gene: 7. CDR3: CASSARGQGQPQHF. CDR3 nucleotides: TGTGCCAGTAGTGCTAGGGGGCAGGGTCAGCCCCAGCATTTT. The complete variable domain, with remaining parts taken from reference TRBV19 and TRBJ1-5, reads DGGITQSPKYLFRKEGQNVTLSCEQNLNHDAMYWYRQDPGQGLRLIYYSQIVNDFQKGDIAEGYSVSREKKESFPLTVTSAQKNPTAFYLCASSARGQGQPQHFGDGTRLSIL.

This clonotype was seen only a few times. This chain connects TRBV4-3 to TRBJ2-3; 10 bases are a match to TRBD2. CDR3 length: 15 residues. The germline V gene encodes CDR1 LGHNA and CDR2 YSLEER. With V trimmed by 4 bases and J by 6 bases, 7 bases remained unmatched. The CDR3 loop reads CASSLISGGVDTQYF. The DNA for the CDR3 is TGCGCCAGCAGCCTCATCAGCGGGGGGGTGGATACGCAGTATTTT.

The chain employs TRBV5-1 and TRBJ2-2, with 7 bases lining up with TRBD1. Germline trimming cut 3 bases from V and 0 bases from J; bases unmatched to any gene: 5. Germline lookup yields CDR1 SGHRS and CDR2 YFSETQ. The CDR3 has 16 amino acids. CDR3 protein: CASSSGTATNTGELFF. CDR3 nucleotide sequence: TGCGCCAGCAGCTCAGGGACAGCCACGAACACCGGGGAGCTGTTTTTT.

The V call is TRBV3-1, the J call TRBJ2-7, with a possible D match to TRBD2 (6 bases). The germline CDR1 and CDR2 sequences are LGHDT and YNNKEL (reference sequence). The V gene lost 3 bases and the J gene lost 7 bases, with 13 bases spanning the gap. This CDR3 is 13 amino acids long. The DNA for the CDR3 is TGTGCCAGCAGCCAGGGGCGGGGTGTGGAGCAGTACTTC. Amino acids: CASSQGRGVEQYF.

This clonotype was found a few times. The rearrangement joins TRBV29-1 to TRBJ1-1, with D unresolved. Germline loops: CDR1 SQVTM, CDR2 ANQGSEA. The CDR3 is 13 amino acids. The V and J ends lost 4 bases and 0 bases respectively, with 9 bases between them. Written as DNA, the CDR3 is TGCAGCGTTGTGCACAGACTGAACACTGAAGCTTTCTTT. It is translated as CSVVHRLNTEAFF.

This chain connects TRBV2 to TRBJ1-1; a weak D match, TRBD1 (6 bases). The CDR3 runs to 11 residues. V shed 9 bases and J shed 6 bases, with 11 bases lying between them. Looked up from germline, CDR1 is SNHLY and CDR2 is FYNNEI. Here the CDR3 DNA reads TGTGCCAGGAGGGGGGGCCCTGAAGCTTTCTTT. Its protein is CARRGGPEAFF.

V is TRBV29-1 and J is TRBJ2-3; 7 nucleotides match TRBD2. J lost 1 base, V lost 4 bases, and 14 bases had no gene match. This CDR3 has 17 residues. The V gene's germline CDR1 is SQVTM and CDR2 ANQGSEA. The CDR3 loop reads CSVVPLGAGVRTDTQYF. CDR3 nucleotides: TGCAGCGTTGTCCCCCTCGGGGCGGGAGTACGCACAGATACGCAGTATTTT.

The chain couples TRBV11-1 to TRBJ2-1; TRBD2 agrees at 7 bases. The V segment lost 1 base and the J segment 0 bases; nucleotides outside the gene matches: 0. The V gene's germline CDR1 is SGHAT and CDR2 FQDESV (reference sequence). The CDR3 covers 15 residues. The CDR3 DNA reads as TGTGCCAGCAGCTTAGTAGCGGGCTCCTACAATGAGCAGTTCTTC. This translates into CASSLVAGSYNEQFF.

The chain combines TRBV5-1 with TRBJ2-2; 8 nucleotides agree with TRBD2. The length of the CDR3 is 15 residues. Germline values: CDR1 SGHRS, CDR2 YFSETQ. Germline trimming cut 6 bases from V and 2 bases from J; bases unmatched to any gene: 6. The CDR3: CASTSGGLNTGELFF. CDR3 nucleotide sequence: TGCGCCAGCACCAGCGGGGGTCTTAACACCGGGGAGCTGTTTTTT.

The genes are TRBV5-1 and TRBJ1-2, with 7 bases aligning to TRBD1. This CDR3 is 15 amino acids long. Germline-derived CDR1 and CDR2 are SGHRS and YFSETQ. J lost 9 bases, V lost 0 bases, and 11 bases had no gene match. The CDR3 sequence: CASSLARGPNLSYTF. The CDR3, as DNA: TGCGCCAGCAGCTTGGCGAGGGGGCCTAACTTGAGCTACACCTTC.

V and J are TRBV6-1 and TRBJ2-3; TRBD2 agrees at 15 bases. Germline V CDR1 and CDR2: MNHNS, SASEGT. The CDR3 is 16 residues long. The V and J ends lost 6 bases and 7 bases, in that order; junction bases with no gene match: 8. CDR3 region: CASSLAGTSGGNTQYF. CDR3 bases: TGTGCCAGCAGCTTAGCCGGGACTAGCGGGGGGAATACGCAGTATTTT.

The V gene is TRBV7-2, the J gene TRBJ2-5, with 7 nucleotides matching TRBD1. After removal of 3 bases from V and 5 bases from J, the junction contained 3 bases not matched to a gene. CDR1 and CDR2 (germline): SGHTA, FQGNSA. The length of the CDR3 is 13 residues. The CDR3 here is CASSLGQRETQYF. The CDR3, as DNA: TGTGCCAGCAGCTTGGGACAGCGCGAGACCCAGTACTTC.

The chain is built from TRBV7-8 and TRBJ2-7; 7 nucleotides match TRBD2. Trimming at V came to 5 bases and at J to 3 bases, leaving 10 bases not matched to a gene. The CDR3 spans 15 residues. In germline, CDR1 is SGHVS, CDR2 FQNEAQ. In DNA, the CDR3 is TGTGCCAGCAGCGAGCGGGGTGGGGGTGTCTACGAGCAGTACTTC. Translation gives CASSERGGGVYEQYF.

This clonotype occurred a few times. Germline is not matched at one junction end, which may reflect a read error. This chain joins TRBV6-2 or TRBV6-3 and TRBJ2-7; D is uncertain. The CDR3 sequence is 10 residues long. The germline V gene encodes CDR1 MNHEY and CDR2 SVGEGT. Here the CDR3 reads CASRYYEQYF. The DNA for the CDR3 is TGTGCCAGCAGATACTACGAGCAGTACTTC.

The rearrangement joins TRBV20-1 to TRBJ2-3; TRBD1 or TRBD2 may be the D gene (5 bases each). Germline CDR1 DFQATT, CDR2 SNEGSKA (reference sequence). The V end lost 7 bases, the J end lost 1 base, and 9 bases lay between the germline ends. This CDR3 contains 12 residues. DNA for the CDR3: TGCAGTGTACGGGACCGCACAGATACGCAGTATTTT. Translated, it gives CSVRDRTDTQYF.

V usage is TRBV5-1 and J usage is TRBJ2-1; 8 nucleotides match TRBD2. J was trimmed by 4 bases and V by 7 bases; bases with no gene match: 10. The CDR3 covers 15 residues. From germline, CDR1 is SGHRS and CDR2 YFSETQ. The CDR3 spells CASGPRGGGYNEQFF. In nucleotides, the CDR3 is TGCGCCAGCGGTCCACGGGGGGGCGGGTACAATGAGCAGTTCTTC.

The sample holds a few counts of this clonotype. V and J are TRBV2 and TRBJ2-1; 15 bases are shared with TRBD2. V lost 6 bases and J lost 6; bases outside the gene matches: 6. Germline V CDR1 and CDR2: SNHLY, FYNNEI. CDR3 length: 16 amino acids. The CDR3 DNA follows: TGTGCCAGCAGACGGACTAGCGGGGGGGTGCTCAATGAGCAGTTCTTC. This gives the protein CASRRTSGGVLNEQFF. The full variable domain, its missing parts supplied by reference TRBV2 and TRBJ2-1, is EPEVTQTPSHQVTQMGQEVILRCVPISNHLYFYWYRQILGQKVEFLVSFYNNEISEKSEIFDDQFSVERPDGSNFTLKIRSTKLEDSAMYFCASRRTSGGVLNEQFFGPGTRLTVL.

The genes are TRBV4-1 and TRBJ1-4, with D perhaps matching TRBD1 (5 bases). CDR3 length: 16 amino acids. Germline V lookup: CDR1 MGHRA, CDR2 YSYEKL. V shed 0 bases and J shed 5 bases, with 13 bases lying between them. As DNA, the CDR3 is TGCGCCAGCAGCCAAGATTTCCAGGGACCGAATGAAAAACTGTTTTTT. Its protein product is CASSQDFQGPNEKLFF.

The sample holds a few counts of this clonotype. V is TRBV6-4 and J is TRBJ2-2, with 11 positions matching TRBD2. The CDR3 is 15 amino acids. CDR1 and CDR2 from the germline V gene are MRHNA and SNTAGT. V gave up 6 bases and J gave up 4 bases; unmatched junction bases: 4. For the CDR3, the DNA is TGTGCCAGCAGAGCTAGCGGGGGGTCCACCGGGGAGCTGTTTTTT. Translating gives CASRASGGSTGELFF.

The chain links TRBV14 to TRBJ2-3; 7 bases line up with TRBD1. After removal of 4 bases from V and 2 bases from J, the junction contained 3 bases not matched to a gene. CDR1 SGHDN and CDR2 FVKESK come from the germline V gene. The CDR3 totals 14 residues. CDR3 DNA: TGTGCCAGCAGCCTGGGACAGAACACAGATACGCAGTATTTT. It translates to CASSLGQNTDTQYF.

This clonotype came up a few times. This chain connects TRBV10-3 to TRBJ2-1; 12 bases match TRBD2. Unmatched junction bases numbered 10, after V lost 2 bases and J lost 8 bases. The CDR3 totals 17 residues. Germline CDR1 reads ENHRY; CDR2 reads SYGVKD. The CDR3 here is CAISEMRLAGAGYEQFF. The CDR3 DNA reads TGTGCCATCAGTGAGATGCGACTAGCGGGAGCTGGTTATGAGCAGTTCTTC.

This sequence joins TRBV7-6 and TRBJ1-5, with 9 bases aligning to TRBD1. This CDR3 contains 14 residues. Trimming removed 0 bases from V and 6 bases from J; junction bases left unmatched: 0. Germline CDR1 is SGHVS and CDR2 is FNYEAQ. CDR3 bases: TGTGCCAGCAGCTTAGCGGGACAGGGTCAGCCCCAGCATTTT. Protein sequence: CASSLAGQGQPQHF.

The V and J genes are TRBV28 and TRBJ2-5; no firm D call. This CDR3 is 11 amino acids long. Germline V gene lookup returns CDR1 MDHEN and CDR2 SYDVKM. Trimming shortened V by 7 bases and J by 5 bases, and 8 bases separated the two germline ends. The CDR3 spells CASTQGETQYF. The CDR3 bases are TGTGCCAGCACACAAGGGGAGACCCAGTACTTC. Combining the CDR3 with reference TRBV28 and TRBJ2-5 gives the whole variable domain DVKVTQSSRYLVKRTGEKVFLECVQDMDHENMFWYRQDPGLGLRLIYFSYDVKMKEKGDIPEGYSVSREKKERFSLILESASTNQTSMYLCASTQGETQYFGPGTRLLVL.

A single count supports this clonotype. V is TRBV5-1 and J is TRBJ1-2; D is undetermined. Germline V gene sequence: CDR1 SGHRS, CDR2 YFSETQ. Trimming stripped 2 bases from V and 3 bases from J, with 8 bases between. The CDR3 totals 13 residues. CDR3 residues: CASSFVRDYGYTF. In DNA, the CDR3 is TGCGCCAGCAGCTTTGTCAGAGACTATGGCTACACCTTC.

V is TRBV4-2 and J is TRBJ2-5; possible D gene TRBD1, 6 bases. Germline CDR1 reads LGHNA; CDR2 reads YNFKEQ. V lost 0 bases and J 9 bases, leaving 14 bases between the germline ends. CDR3 length: 14 amino acids. The CDR3 nucleotides read TGTGCCAGCAGCCAAGAGCCAGGGGCCCCGGCCCAGTACTTC. Translation gives CASSQEPGAPAQYF.